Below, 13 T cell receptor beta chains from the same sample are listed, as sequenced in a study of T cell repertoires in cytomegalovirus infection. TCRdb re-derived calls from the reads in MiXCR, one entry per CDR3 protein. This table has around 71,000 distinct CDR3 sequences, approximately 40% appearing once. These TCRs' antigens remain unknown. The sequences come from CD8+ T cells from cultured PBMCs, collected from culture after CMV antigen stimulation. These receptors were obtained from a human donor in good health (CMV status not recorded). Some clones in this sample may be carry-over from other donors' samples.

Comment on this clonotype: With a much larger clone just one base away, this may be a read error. The CDR3 region is CASSEEAGPANYGYTF. CDR3 nucleotide sequence: TGTGCCAGCAGTGAAGAGGCGGGGCCCGCTAACTATGGCTACACCTTC. The chain links TRBV6-1 to TRBJ1-2, with D maybe TRBD1 (5 bases). Per germline, CDR1 MNHNS and CDR2 SASEGT. Deletions cut 1 base from V and 0 bases from J, with 12 bases between. The CDR3 covers 16 residues.

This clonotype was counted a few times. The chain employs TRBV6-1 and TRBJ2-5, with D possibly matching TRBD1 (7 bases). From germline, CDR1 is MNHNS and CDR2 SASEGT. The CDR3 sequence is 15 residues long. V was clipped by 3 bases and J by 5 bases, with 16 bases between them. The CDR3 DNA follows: TGTGCCAGCAGTGAGGGACCAGCAGGGGGGGAGACCCAGTACTTC. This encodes CASSEGPAGGETQYF.

Here the CDR3 reads CASSSGQALSNEQYF. The CDR3 nucleotides are TGTGCCAGCAGCTCGGGGCAGGCACTATCCAACGAGCAGTACTTC. The V call is TRBV7-9, the J call TRBJ2-7; the D gene could be TRBD1 or TRBD2 (5 bases each). The V end was cut by 4 bases, the J end by 5 bases, with 18 bases between. Germline CDR1 SEHNR, CDR2 FQNEAQ (reference sequence). The CDR3 has 15 amino acids.

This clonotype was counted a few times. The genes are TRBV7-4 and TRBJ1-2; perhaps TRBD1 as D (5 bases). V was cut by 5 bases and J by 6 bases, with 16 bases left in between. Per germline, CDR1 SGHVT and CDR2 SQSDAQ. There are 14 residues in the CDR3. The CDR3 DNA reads TGTGCCAGCAGCCCGGGGCGCAGGCCGGATGGCTACACCTTC. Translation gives CASSPGRRPDGYTF.

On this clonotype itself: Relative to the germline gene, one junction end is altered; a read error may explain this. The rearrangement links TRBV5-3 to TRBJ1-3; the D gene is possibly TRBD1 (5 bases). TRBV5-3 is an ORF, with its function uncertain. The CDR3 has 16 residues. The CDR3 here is CASSLRGVHSGNTIYF. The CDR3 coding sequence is TGTGCCAGCAGCTTGCGAGGGGTGCACTCTGGAAACACCATATATTTT.

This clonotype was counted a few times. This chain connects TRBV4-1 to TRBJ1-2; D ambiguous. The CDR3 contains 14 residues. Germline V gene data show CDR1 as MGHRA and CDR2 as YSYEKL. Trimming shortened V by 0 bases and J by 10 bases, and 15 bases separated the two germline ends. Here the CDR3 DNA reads TGCGCCAGCAGCCAAGAACCTAATGGTGGTGACTACACCTTC. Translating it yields CASSQEPNGGDYTF.

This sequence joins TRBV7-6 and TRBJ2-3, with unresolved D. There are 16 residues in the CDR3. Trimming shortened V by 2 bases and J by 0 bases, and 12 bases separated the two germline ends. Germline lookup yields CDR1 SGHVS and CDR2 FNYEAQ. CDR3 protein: CASSLFDRRSTDTQYF. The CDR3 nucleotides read TGTGCCAGCAGCTTATTCGATCGCCGGAGCACAGATACGCAGTATTTT.

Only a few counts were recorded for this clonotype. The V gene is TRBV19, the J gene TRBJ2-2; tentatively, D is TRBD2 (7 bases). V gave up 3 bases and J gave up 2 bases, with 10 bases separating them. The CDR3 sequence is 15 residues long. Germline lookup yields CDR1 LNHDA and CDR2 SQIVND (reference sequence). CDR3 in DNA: TGTGCCAGTAGTATGTGGGGGGGCAACACCGGGGAGCTGTTTTTT. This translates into CASSMWGGNTGELFF. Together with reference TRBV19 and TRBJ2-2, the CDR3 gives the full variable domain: DGGITQSPKYLFRKEGQNVTLSCEQNLNHDAMYWYRQDPGQGLRLIYYSQIVNDFQKGDIAEGYSVSREKKESFPLTVTSAQKNPTAFYLCASSMWGGNTGELFFGEGSRLTVL.

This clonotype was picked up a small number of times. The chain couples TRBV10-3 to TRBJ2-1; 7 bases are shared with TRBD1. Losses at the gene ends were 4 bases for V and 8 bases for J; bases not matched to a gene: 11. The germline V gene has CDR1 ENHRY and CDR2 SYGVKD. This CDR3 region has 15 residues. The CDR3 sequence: CAISVKTGAGDEQFF. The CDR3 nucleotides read TGTGCCATCAGTGTTAAAACAGGGGCTGGCGATGAGCAGTTCTTC.

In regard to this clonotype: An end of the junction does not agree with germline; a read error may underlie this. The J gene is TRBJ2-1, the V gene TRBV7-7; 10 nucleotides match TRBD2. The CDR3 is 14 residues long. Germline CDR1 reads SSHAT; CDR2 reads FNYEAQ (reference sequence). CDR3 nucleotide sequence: TGTGCTAGCAGCCCGGAACTAGCGGGGAATGAGCAGTTCTTC. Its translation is CASSPELAGNEQFF.

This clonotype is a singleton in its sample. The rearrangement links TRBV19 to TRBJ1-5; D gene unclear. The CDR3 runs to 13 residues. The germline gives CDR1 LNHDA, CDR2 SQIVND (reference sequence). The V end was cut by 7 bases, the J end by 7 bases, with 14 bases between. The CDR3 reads CASTISHGQPQHF. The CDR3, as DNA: TGTGCCAGTACTATTTCTCATGGCCAGCCCCAGCATTTT.

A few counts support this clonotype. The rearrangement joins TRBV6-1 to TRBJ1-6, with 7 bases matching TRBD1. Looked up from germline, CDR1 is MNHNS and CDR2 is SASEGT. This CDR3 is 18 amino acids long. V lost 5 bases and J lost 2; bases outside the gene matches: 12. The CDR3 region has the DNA TGTGCCAGCAGTAGCGAAGGGACAGCCTCTACCTATAATTCACCCCTCCACTTT. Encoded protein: CASSSEGTASTYNSPLHF.

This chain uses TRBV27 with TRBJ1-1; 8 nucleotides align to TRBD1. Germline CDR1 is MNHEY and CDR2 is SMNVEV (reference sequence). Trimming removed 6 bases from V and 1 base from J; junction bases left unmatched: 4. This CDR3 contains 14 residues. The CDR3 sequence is CASRQGAENTEAFF. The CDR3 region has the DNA TGTGCCAGCAGGCAGGGGGCGGAGAACACTGAAGCTTTCTTT.